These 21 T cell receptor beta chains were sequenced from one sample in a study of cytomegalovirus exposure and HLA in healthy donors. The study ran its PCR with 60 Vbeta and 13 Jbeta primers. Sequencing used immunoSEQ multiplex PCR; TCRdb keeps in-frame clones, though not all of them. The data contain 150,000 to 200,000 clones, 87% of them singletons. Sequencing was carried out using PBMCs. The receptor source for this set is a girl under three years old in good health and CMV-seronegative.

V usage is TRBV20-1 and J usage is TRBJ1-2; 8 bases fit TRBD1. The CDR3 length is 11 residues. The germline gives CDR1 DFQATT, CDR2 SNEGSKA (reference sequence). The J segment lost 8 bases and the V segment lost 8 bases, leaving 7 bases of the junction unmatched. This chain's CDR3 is CSTTGEDGYTF. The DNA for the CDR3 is TGCAGTACGACAGGGGAGGACGGCTACACCTTC.

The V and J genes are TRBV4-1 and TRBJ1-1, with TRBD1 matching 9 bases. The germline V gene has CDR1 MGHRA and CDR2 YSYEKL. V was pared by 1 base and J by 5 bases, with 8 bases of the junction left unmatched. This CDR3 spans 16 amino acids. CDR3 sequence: CASSQGTGVRRTEAFF. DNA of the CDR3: TGCGCCAGCAGCCAAGGGACAGGGGTGAGGCGGACTGAAGCTTTCTTT.

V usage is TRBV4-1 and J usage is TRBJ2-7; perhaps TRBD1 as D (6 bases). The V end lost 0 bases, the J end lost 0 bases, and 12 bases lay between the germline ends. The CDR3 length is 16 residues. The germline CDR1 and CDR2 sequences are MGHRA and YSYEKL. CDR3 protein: CASSQDTGLSSYEQYF. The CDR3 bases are TGCGCCAGCAGCCAAGATACAGGGCTTAGCTCCTACGAGCAGTACTTC.

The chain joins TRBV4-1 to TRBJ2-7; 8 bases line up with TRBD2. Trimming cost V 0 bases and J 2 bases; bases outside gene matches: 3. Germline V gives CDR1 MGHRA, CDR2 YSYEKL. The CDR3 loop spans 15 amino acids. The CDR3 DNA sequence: TGCGCCAGCAGCCAAGAGAGAGCGGGGGCCTACGAGCAGTACTTC. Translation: CASSQERAGAYEQYF.

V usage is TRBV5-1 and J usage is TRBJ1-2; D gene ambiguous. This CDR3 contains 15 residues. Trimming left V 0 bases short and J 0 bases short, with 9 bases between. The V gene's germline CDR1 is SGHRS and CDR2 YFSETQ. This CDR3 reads CASSLAGVTNYGYTF. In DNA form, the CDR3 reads TGCGCCAGCAGCTTGGCCGGGGTTACTAACTATGGCTACACCTTC. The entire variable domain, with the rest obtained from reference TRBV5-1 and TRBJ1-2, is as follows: KAGVTQTPRYLIKTRGQQVTLSCSPISGHRSVSWYQQTPGQGLQFLFEYFSETQRNKGNFPGRFSGRQFSNSRSEMNVSTLELGDSALYLCASSLAGVTNYGYTFGSGTRLTVV.

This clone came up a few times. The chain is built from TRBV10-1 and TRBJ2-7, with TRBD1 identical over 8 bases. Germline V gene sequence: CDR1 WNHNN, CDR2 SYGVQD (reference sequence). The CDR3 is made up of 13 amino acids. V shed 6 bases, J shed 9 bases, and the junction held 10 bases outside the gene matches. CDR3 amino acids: CASSGGTGGGQYF. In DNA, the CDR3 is TGCGCCAGCAGCGGAGGGACAGGTGGTGGGCAGTACTTC.

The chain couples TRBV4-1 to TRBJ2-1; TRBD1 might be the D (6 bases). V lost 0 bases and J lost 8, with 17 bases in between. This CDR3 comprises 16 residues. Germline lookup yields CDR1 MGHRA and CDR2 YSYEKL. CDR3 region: CASSQDHRTEEYEQFF. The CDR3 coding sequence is TGCGCCAGCAGCCAAGATCACAGGACAGAGGAGTATGAGCAGTTCTTC.

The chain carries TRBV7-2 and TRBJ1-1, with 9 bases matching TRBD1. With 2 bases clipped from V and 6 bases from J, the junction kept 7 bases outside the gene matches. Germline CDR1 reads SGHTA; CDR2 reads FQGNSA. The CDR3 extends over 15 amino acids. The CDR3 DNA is TGTGCCAGCAGCTTAAGTGGGACAGGGTTCGCTGAAGCTTTCTTT. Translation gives CASSLSGTGFAEAFF.

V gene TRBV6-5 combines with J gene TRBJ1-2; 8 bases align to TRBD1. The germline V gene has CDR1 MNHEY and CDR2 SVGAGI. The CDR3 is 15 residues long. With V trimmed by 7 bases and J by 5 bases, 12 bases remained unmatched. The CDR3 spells CASTPRGTGFYGYTF. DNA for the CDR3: TGTGCCAGCACCCCAAGGGGGACAGGTTTTTATGGCTACACCTTC.

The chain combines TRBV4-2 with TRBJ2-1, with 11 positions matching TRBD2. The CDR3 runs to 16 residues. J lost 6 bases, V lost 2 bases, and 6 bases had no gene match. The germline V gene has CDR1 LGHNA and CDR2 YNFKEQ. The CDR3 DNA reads TGTGCCAGCAGCCAAATTAGCGGGGGGGCCGTCAATGAGCAGTTCTTC. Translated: CASSQISGGAVNEQFF.

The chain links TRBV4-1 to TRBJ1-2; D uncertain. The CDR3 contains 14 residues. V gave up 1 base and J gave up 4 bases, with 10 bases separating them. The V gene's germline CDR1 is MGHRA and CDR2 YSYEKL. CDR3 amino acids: CASSQGIRSYGYTF. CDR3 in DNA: TGCGCCAGCAGCCAAGGAATCAGGTCCTATGGCTACACCTTC.

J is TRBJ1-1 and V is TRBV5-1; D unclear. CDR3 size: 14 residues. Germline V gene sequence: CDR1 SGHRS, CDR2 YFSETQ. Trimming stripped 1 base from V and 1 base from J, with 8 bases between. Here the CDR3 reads CASSLSRPNTEAFF. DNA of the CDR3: TGCGCCAGCAGCTTGTCGCGGCCGAACACTGAAGCTTTCTTT.

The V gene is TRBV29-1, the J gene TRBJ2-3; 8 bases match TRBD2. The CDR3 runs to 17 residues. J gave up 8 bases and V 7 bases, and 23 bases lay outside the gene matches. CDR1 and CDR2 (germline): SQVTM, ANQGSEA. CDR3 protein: CSAGTSEGFGSYFTQYF. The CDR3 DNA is TGCAGCGCCGGGACTAGTGAGGGATTCGGGTCATATTTTACGCAGTATTTT.

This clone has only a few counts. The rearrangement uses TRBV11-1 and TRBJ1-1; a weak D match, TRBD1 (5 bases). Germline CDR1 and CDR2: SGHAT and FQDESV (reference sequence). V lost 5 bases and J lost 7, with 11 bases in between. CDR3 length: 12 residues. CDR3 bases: TGTGCCAGCAGCGGGCAGGGTCTTGAAGCTTTCTTT. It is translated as CASSGQGLEAFF.

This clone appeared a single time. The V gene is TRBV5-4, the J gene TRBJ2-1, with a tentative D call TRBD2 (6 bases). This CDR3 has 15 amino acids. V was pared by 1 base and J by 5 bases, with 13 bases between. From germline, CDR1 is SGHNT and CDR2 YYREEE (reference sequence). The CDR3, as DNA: TGTGCCAGCAGCTTGCGCCTGGAGCGGGACAATGAGCAGTTCTTC. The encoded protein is CASSLRLERDNEQFF. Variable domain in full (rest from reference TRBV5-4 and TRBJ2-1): ETGVTQSPTHLIKTRGQQVTLRCSSQSGHNTVSWYQQALGQGPQFIFQYYREEENGRGNFPPRFSGLQFPNYSSELNVNALELDDSALYLCASSLRLERDNEQFFGPGTRLTVL.

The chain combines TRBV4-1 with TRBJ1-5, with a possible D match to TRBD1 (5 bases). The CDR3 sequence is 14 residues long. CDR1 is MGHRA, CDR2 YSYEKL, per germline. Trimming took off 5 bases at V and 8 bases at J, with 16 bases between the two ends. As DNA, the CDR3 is TGCGCCAGCAGCTCCGTACAGGAATTAGAGCCCCAGCATTTT. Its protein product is CASSSVQELEPQHF.

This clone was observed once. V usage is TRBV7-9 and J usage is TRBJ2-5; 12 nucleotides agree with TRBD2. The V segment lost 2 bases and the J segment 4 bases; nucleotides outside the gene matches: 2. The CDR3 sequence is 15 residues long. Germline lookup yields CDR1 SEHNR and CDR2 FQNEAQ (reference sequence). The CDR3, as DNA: TGTGCCAGCAGCTTACTAGCGGGAGGGCCAGAGACCCAGTACTTC. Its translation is CASSLLAGGPETQYF.

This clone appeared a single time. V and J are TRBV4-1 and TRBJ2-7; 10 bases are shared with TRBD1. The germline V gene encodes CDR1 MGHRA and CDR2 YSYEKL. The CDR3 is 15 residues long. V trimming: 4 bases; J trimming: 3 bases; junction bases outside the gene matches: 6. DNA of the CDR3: TGCGCCAGCAGCCCTGGACAGGGGGGTCTCTACGAGCAGTACTTC. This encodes CASSPGQGGLYEQYF.

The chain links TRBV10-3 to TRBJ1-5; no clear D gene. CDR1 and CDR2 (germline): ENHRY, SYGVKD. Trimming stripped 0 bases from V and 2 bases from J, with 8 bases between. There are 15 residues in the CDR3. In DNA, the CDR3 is TGTGCCATCAGTGAGTCCGGAGGGCGCAATCAGCCCCAGCATTTT. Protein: CAISESGGRNQPQHF.

The CDR3 DNA reads as TGTGCCAGCAGCTCCAGCAGGGTGGCCAGGGACTCTGAAGCTTTCTTT. Its translation is CASSSSRVARDSEAFF. J is TRBJ1-1 and V is TRBV7-9; possible D gene TRBD1, 5 bases. V was cut by 4 bases and J by 6 bases, with 21 bases left in between. Germline loops: CDR1 SEHNR, CDR2 FQNEAQ (reference sequence). This CDR3 is built from 16 residues.

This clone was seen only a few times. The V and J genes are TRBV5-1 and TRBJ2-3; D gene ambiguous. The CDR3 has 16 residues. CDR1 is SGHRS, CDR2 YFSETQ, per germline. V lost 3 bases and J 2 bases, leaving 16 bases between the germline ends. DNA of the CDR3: TGCGCCAGCAGCTACCCCTCAGGAACGACCACAGATACGCAGTATTTT. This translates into CASSYPSGTTTDTQYF.